This T cell receptor (beta chain) is drawn from a study of T-cell memory formation after mild COVID-19. This clonotype was recorded a few times. Researchers used 5'RACE with constant-segment primers to make TCR alpha and TCR beta cDNA libraries that carry sample barcodes and UMIs. Via MiXCR, TCRdb re-called the 5' RACE reads, giving one row per CDR3 protein. The sample carries 430,000 or so distinct CDR3 sequences, approximately 23% recorded once. There are 15 residues in the CDR3. V lost 0 bases and J lost 5, with 15 bases in between. CDR1 is DFQATT and CDR2 is SNEGSKA in the germline V gene (reference sequence).

The chain carries TRBV20-1 and TRBJ2-3, with D possibly TRBD2 on 6 matching bases. The receptor was isolated from an adult woman who had mild COVID-19 (a few samples of this study predate the infection). Cell type and time point are not known. Sequenced input: PBMCs or a T cell subset sorted from them (not recorded which). DNA of the CDR3: TGCAGTGCTAGAGATCGGGACTTAACTAAAGATACGCAGTATTTT. Protein sequence: CSARDRDLTKDTQYF.